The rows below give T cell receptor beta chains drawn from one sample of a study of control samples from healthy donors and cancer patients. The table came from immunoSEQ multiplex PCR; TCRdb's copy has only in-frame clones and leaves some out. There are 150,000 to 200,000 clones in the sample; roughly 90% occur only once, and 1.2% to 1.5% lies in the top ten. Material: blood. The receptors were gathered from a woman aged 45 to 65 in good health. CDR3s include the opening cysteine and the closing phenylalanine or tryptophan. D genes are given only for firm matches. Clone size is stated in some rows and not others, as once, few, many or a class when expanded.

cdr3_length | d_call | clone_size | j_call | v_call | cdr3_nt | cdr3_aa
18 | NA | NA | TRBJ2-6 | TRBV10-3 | TGTGCCATCAGTGCCTCGCGGGGACGGCTTTCTGGGGCCAACGTCCTGACTTTC | CAISASRGRLSGANVLTF
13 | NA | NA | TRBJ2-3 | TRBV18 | TGTGCCAGCCTCGGGACTCAGACAGATACGCAGTATTTT | CASLGTQTDTQYF
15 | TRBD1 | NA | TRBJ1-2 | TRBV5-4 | TGTGCCAGCAGCCCCTACAGGGGTGGGAACTATGGCTACACCTTC | CASSPYRGGNYGYTF
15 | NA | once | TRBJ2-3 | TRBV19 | TGTGCCAGTAGTATAGCCCCAGCTAGCACAGATACGCAGTATTTT | CASSIAPASTDTQYF
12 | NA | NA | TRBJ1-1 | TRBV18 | TGTGCCAGCTCACTACCGAACACTGAAGCTTTCTTT | CASSLPNTEAFF
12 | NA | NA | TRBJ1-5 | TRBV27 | TGTGCCAGCAGTTTATGGAGTCAGAAATTGCATTTT | CASSLWSQKLHF
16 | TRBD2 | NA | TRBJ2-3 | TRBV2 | TGTGCCAGCAGTGGCCGACTAGCGGGGAGCACAGATACGCAGTATTTT | CASSGRLAGSTDTQYF
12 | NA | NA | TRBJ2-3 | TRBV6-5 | TGTGCAATTAGGGGGGGAGGGGATACGCAGTATTTT | CAIRGGGDTQYF
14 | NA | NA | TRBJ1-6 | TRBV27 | TGTGCCAGCAGTTTACCAGGCCGGGGCGGACCCCTCCACTTT | CASSLPGRGGPLHF
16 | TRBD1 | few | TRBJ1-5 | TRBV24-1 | TGTGCCACCAGTGATGGGGGACAGGGTAAGAATCAGCCCCAGCATTTT | CATSDGGQGKNQPQHF
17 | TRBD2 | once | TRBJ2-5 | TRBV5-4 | TGTGCCAGCAGCTTGCTGACTAGCGGGAGGGCAACAGAGACCCAGTACTTC | CASSLLTSGRATETQYF
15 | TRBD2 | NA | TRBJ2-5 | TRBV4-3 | TGCGCCAGCAGCCCACTAGCGGGGGGGATCGGGACCCAGTACTTC | CASSPLAGGIGTQYF
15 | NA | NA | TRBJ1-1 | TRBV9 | TGTGCCAGCAGCGCCCCGCCAGGGGCGCACACTGAAGCTTTCTTT | CASSAPPGAHTEAFF
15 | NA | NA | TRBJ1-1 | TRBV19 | TGTGCCAGTAGAAATATCTGGACGGGGAACACTGAAGCTTTCTTT | CASRNIWTGNTEAFF
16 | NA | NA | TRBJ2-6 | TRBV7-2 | TGTGCCAGCAGCTTGGGCCCCTTACCTGGGGCCAACGTCCTGACTTTC | CASSLGPLPGANVLTF
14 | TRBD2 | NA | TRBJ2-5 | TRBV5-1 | TGCGCCAGCAGCACAGGGACTAGTGGAGAGACCCAGTACTTC | CASSTGTSGETQYF
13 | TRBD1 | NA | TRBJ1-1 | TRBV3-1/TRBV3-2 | TGTGCCAGCAGTCAGGGGGCTGGTACTGAAGCTTTCTTT | CASSQGAGTEAFF
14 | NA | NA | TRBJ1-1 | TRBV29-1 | TGCAGCGTTGGTGAAGGGAGAAGGAACACTGAAGCTTTCTTT | CSVGEGRRNTEAFF
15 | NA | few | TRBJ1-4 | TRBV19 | TGTGCCAGTAGTATCATCCCTGCATCCGCTGGGGCACTGTTTTTT | CASSIIPASAGALFF
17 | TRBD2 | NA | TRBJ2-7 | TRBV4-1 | TGCGCCAGCAGCCATCTCCTGGGGCGGGAGGCCCCCTACGAGCAGTACTTC | CASSHLLGREAPYEQYF
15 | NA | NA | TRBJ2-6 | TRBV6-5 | TGTGCCAGCAGTTATGGGGGGCCTGGGGCCAACGTCCTGACTTTC | CASSYGGPGANVLTF
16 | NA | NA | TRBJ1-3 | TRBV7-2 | TGTGCCAGCAGCTTAGAGCCCCCTGGGACCGGAAACACCATATATTTT | CASSLEPPGTGNTIYF
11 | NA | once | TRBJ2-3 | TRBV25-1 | TGTGCCAGCAGGGGGCAAGATACGCAGTATTTT | CASRGQDTQYF
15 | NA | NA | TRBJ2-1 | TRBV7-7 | TGTGCTAGCAGCCCCGGGCAAGGGGTAGGTAGTGAGCAGTTCTTC | CASSPGQGVGSEQFF
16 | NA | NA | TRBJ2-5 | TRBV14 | TGTGCCAGCAGCCAAGTCCGGGGGGCCTCGGGAGAGACCCAGTACTTC | CASSQVRGASGETQYF
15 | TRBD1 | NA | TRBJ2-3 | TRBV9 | TGTGCCAGCAGTGACAGGGCCTATAGCACAGATACGCAGTATTTT | CASSDRAYSTDTQYF
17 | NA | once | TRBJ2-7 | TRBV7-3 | TGTGCCAGCAGCCCTCAACCAGGAGGCAGAGGGGGTCATGAGCAGTACTTC | CASSPQPGGRGGHEQYF
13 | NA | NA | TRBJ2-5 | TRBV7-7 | TGTGCCAGCAGCTTAGGCAGGCAAGAGACCCAGTACTTC | CASSLGRQETQYF
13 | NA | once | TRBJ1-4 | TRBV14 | TGTGCCAGCTCGCGGGGAAGGGATGAAAAACTGTTTTTT | CASSRGRDEKLFF
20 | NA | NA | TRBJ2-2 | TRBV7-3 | TGTGCCAGCAGCTTAACCGGCCTAAGGGAGCGTGGAGAACTAAAAGGGGAGCTGTTTTTT | CASSLTGLRERGELKGELFF
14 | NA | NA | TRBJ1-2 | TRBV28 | TGTGCCAGCAGTTTAGGGGCGGGGTACTATGGCTACACCTTC | CASSLGAGYYGYTF
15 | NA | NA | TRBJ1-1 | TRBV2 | TGTGCCAGCAGTGGAGCCTTTACATCTAGCACTGAAGCTTTCTTT | CASSGAFTSSTEAFF
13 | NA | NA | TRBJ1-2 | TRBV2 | TGTGCCAGCACCGCGACAACCTCCTATGGCTACACCTTC | CASTATTSYGYTF
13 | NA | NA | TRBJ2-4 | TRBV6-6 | TGTGCCAGCCGTAAGCTAGCCAAAAACATTCAGTACTTC | CASRKLAKNIQYF
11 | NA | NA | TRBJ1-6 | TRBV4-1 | TGCGCCAGCAGCCAAAATTCACCCCTCCACTTT | CASSQNSPLHF
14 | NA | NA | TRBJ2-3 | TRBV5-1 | TGCGCCAGCAGCGGGTCGAGCAGCACAAATACGCAGTATTTT | CASSGSSSTNTQYF
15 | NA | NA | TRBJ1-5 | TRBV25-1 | TGTGCCAGCAGTCCTTCGGACAGCCCCAATCAGCCCCAGCATTTT | CASSPSDSPNQPQHF
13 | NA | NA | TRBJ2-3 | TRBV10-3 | TGTGCCATCAGGAGGTCAATGACAGATACGCAGTATTTT | CAIRRSMTDTQYF
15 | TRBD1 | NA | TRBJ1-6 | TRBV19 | TGTGCCAGTAGTATGTTAGGACAGGGGTATTCACCCCTCCACTTT | CASSMLGQGYSPLHF
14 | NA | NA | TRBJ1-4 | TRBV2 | TGTGCCAGCACCTCCGGGCCAAAGAATGAAAAACTGTTTTTT | CASTSGPKNEKLFF
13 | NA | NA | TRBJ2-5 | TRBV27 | TGTGCCATCTCCGGGACACCGTCAGGGACCCAGTACTTC | CAISGTPSGTQYF
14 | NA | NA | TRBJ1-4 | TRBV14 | TGTGCCAGCAGCCAACAGGGATCGGTCGAAAAACTGTTTTTT | CASSQQGSVEKLFF
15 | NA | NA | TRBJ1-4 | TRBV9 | TGTGCCAGCAGCGTAGGGGGAGCAACTAATGAAAAACTGTTTTTT | CASSVGGATNEKLFF
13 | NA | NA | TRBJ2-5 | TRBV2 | TGTGCCAGCAGGGTTCTAGCGTCAGAGACCCAGTACTTC | CASRVLASETQYF
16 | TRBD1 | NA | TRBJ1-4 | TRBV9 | TGTGCCAGCGCGACAGGGACCACTGGGGCTAATGAAAAACTGTTTTTT | CASATGTTGANEKLFF
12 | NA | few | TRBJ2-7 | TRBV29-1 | TGCAGCGTTGGCCTCCTCGGTTACGAGCAGTACTTC | CSVGLLGYEQYF